The rows below give T cell receptor beta chains drawn from one sample of a study of cytomegalovirus exposure and HLA in healthy donors. Repertoires were generated with immunoSEQ multiplex PCR, while TCRdb's copy carries only in-frame clones and drops some. Altogether 150,000 to 200,000 clones are present, around 96% being singletons, with the ten largest covering approximately 1%. What was sequenced was PBMCs. These receptors originate from a woman aged 18-35 years in good health and CMV-seronegative. Each CDR3 is given with its conserved first and last residue. Each record gives: J gene, D gene, V gene, clone size, CDR3 protein, CDR3 DNA. D genes are given only for firm matches. A clone size is listed for some rows: how often the clone was seen (once, few, many), or a class if it is expanded.

TRBJ2-3 TRBD2 TRBV7-3 NA CASSLEGLAGDTQYF TGTGCCAGCAGCTTAGAGGGACTAGCGGGCGATACGCAGTATTTT
TRBJ1-2 NA TRBV9 NA CASSAGELLANYGYTF TGTGCCAGCAGCGCCGGGGAACTATTAGCTAACTATGGCTACACCTTC
TRBJ2-1 TRBD2 TRBV9 NA CASSVSSGISYNEQFF TGTGCCAGCAGCGTGTCTAGCGGGATTTCCTACAATGAGCAGTTCTTC
TRBJ1-1 TRBD1 TRBV2 NA CASGGQMNTEAFF TGTGCCAGCGGGGGACAGATGAACACTGAAGCTTTCTTT
TRBJ2-2 TRBD2 TRBV7-3 NA CASSPGLVAGELFF TGTGCCAGCAGCCCGGGACTAGTAGCCGGGGAGCTGTTTTTT
TRBJ2-5 TRBD1 TRBV9 NA CASSAEATGGTETQYF TGTGCCAGCAGCGCCGAGGCGACAGGGGGCACGGAGACCCAGTACTTC
TRBJ1-1 NA TRBV2 NA CASSAMNTEAFF TGTGCCAGCAGTGCTATGAACACTGAAGCTTTCTTT
TRBJ2-7 NA TRBV7-3 NA CASSLGLPGTYEQYF TGTGCCAGCAGCTTAGGACTCCCGGGGACCTACGAGCAGTACTTC
TRBJ1-2 TRBD1 TRBV19 NA CASNEPGQGISGYTF TGTGCCAGTAACGAGCCGGGACAGGGTATCTCTGGCTACACCTTC
TRBJ2-5 TRBD1 TRBV7-9 NA CASSPWDRSQETQYF TGTGCCAGCAGCCCCTGGGACAGATCGCAAGAGACCCAGTACTTC
TRBJ1-6 NA TRBV5-8 NA CASSLSSRTYNSPLHF TGTGCCAGCAGCTTGTCGTCCAGAACATATAATTCACCCCTCCACTTT
TRBJ2-3 TRBD2 TRBV6-8 NA CAGSGGDTDTQYF TGTGCCGGTAGCGGGGGGGACACAGATACGCAGTATTTT
TRBJ2-3 NA TRBV7-2 NA CASSSRTLGTQYF TGTGCCAGCAGCTCCAGGACTTTAGGTACGCAGTATTTT
TRBJ1-4 NA TRBV9 NA CASSDRTNEKLFF TGTGCCAGCTCGGACAGAACTAATGAAAAACTGTTTTTT
TRBJ2-3 NA TRBV7-3 NA CASSPGGSADTQYF TGTGCCAGCAGCCCAGGGGGGAGCGCAGATACGCAGTATTTT
TRBJ2-3 NA TRBV7-3 NA CASSPTSTDTQYF TGTGCCAGCAGCCCCACAAGCACAGATACGCAGTATTTT
TRBJ2-7 TRBD1 TRBV11-3 NA CASSRGTGGETYEQYF TGTGCCAGCAGCCGTGGGACAGGGGGCGAAACCTACGAGCAGTACTTC
TRBJ2-7 TRBD2 TRBV10-3 NA CAISETETSGGYLSYEQYF TGTGCCATCAGTGAAACCGAGACTAGCGGGGGATACCTCTCCTACGAGCAGTACTTC
TRBJ2-5 NA TRBV5-6 NA CASSLIQGRETQYF TGTGCCAGCAGCTTGATTCAGGGGAGAGAGACCCAGTACTTC
TRBJ1-1 NA TRBV6-5 NA CASSVTGTTNTEAFF TGTGCCAGCAGCGTGACGGGGACAACGAACACTGAAGCTTTCTTT
TRBJ2-5 TRBD2 TRBV4-3 NA CASSQDLGGGETQYF TGCGCCAGCAGCCAAGATCTCGGGGGGGGAGAGACCCAGTACTTC
TRBJ2-1 NA TRBV9 NA CASSDPLVDEQFF TGTGCCAGCAGCGACCCCTTAGTGGATGAGCAGTTCTTC
TRBJ1-2 NA TRBV13 NA CASSSRGNKIYGYTF TGTGCCAGCAGCTCAAGGGGGAATAAGATCTATGGCTACACCTTC
TRBJ2-7 TRBD1 TRBV5-4 NA CASSSRKTGGHEQYF TGTGCCAGCAGCTCACGAAAAACAGGGGGTCACGAGCAGTACTTC
TRBJ2-7 NA TRBV10-3 NA CAISDGGRPYEQYF TGTGCCATCAGTGACGGTGGCAGGCCCTACGAGCAGTACTTC
TRBJ2-7 TRBD1 TRBV2 NA CASSLTGSLSYEQYF TGTGCCAGCAGTTTGACAGGGTCGCTCTCCTACGAGCAGTACTTC
TRBJ2-1 TRBD2 TRBV27 NA CASSSIAGGLYNEQFF TGTGCCAGCAGTTCTATAGCGGGGGGCCTCTACAATGAGCAGTTCTTC
TRBJ2-1 TRBD2 TRBV30 NA CAWSVDRTSVSYNEQFF TGTGCCTGGAGTGTAGACCGTACTAGCGTCTCCTACAATGAGCAGTTCTTC
TRBJ2-5 NA TRBV6-5 NA CASSRTGTQETQYF TGTGCCAGCAGCCGCACCGGGACACAAGAGACCCAGTACTTC
TRBJ1-5 NA TRBV7-2 NA CASSLRQNQPQHF TGTGCCAGCAGCTTACGACAGAATCAGCCCCAGCATTTT
TRBJ1-6 NA TRBV10-3 NA CAISESGNSPLHF TGTGCCATCAGTGAGTCTGGCAATTCACCCCTCCACTTT
TRBJ2-5 TRBD2 TRBV4-1 NA CASTSHPERGSETQYF TGCGCCAGCACCTCCCACCCAGAGCGGGGATCAGAGACCCAGTACTTC
TRBJ2-1 TRBD1 TRBV2 NA CASSGDSNNEQFF TGTGCCAGCAGTGGGGACAGTAACAATGAGCAGTTCTTC
TRBJ2-2 TRBD1 TRBV7-2 NA CASRAGTGRTGELFF TGTGCCAGCAGGGCCGGGACAGGTCGGACCGGGGAGCTGTTTTTT
TRBJ1-4 TRBD1 TRBV19 NA CASSIPTGAFNEKLFF TGTGCCAGTAGTATCCCCACAGGGGCCTTCAATGAAAAACTGTTTTTT
TRBJ1-2 NA TRBV18 NA CASSPLEGQAYGYTF TGTGCCAGCTCACCACTTGAAGGACAAGCATATGGCTACACCTTC
TRBJ1-1 TRBD1 TRBV11-2 once CASSRQGLNTEAFF TGTGCCAGCAGCCGACAGGGGTTGAACACTGAAGCTTTCTTT
TRBJ2-2 NA TRBV30 NA CAWSRVTGELFF TGTGCCTGGAGCAGGGTCACCGGGGAGCTGTTTTTT
TRBJ2-2 NA TRBV5-6 NA CASSRYGRSPDTGELFF TGTGCCAGCAGTCGTTACGGCCGGAGCCCGGACACCGGGGAGCTGTTTTTT
TRBJ1-5 TRBD1 TRBV6-1 NA CASSLGTASNQPQHF TGTGCCAGCAGCCTCGGGACAGCTAGCAATCAGCCCCAGCATTTT
TRBJ2-5 NA TRBV11-3 NA CASSLDRAETQYF TGTGCCAGCAGCTTAGACAGGGCTGAGACCCAGTACTTC
TRBJ1-5 TRBD1 TRBV6-1 NA CASSAGGIRNSNQPQHF TGTGCCAGCAGTGCAGGGGGGATTCGGAATAGCAATCAGCCCCAGCATTTT
TRBJ2-1 TRBD1 TRBV4-2 once CASSRRTGSPIFPHEQFF TGTGCCAGCAGCCGGAGGACAGGGTCCCCGATCTTCCCCCATGAGCAGTTCTTC
TRBJ1-3 TRBD1 TRBV7-2 few CASRWGPGQGSGNTIYF TGTGCCAGCCGCTGGGGGCCGGGACAGGGTTCTGGAAACACCATATATTTT
TRBJ2-2 NA TRBV6-5 few CASSYSIAGNTGELFF TGTGCCAGCAGTTACTCGATTGCAGGGAACACCGGGGAGCTGTTTTTT
TRBJ1-2 NA TRBV25-1 NA CASSDPLEGTKGYTF TGTGCCAGCAGTGACCCCCTGGAGGGGACTAAAGGCTACACCTTC
TRBJ1-5 NA TRBV27 once CASRLTGNNQPQHF TGTGCCAGCAGACTCACAGGTAACAATCAGCCCCAGCATTTT
TRBJ2-1 TRBD1 TRBV2 NA CASTKDRGGKNEQFF TGTGCCAGCACCAAGGACAGGGGTGGAAAGAATGAGCAGTTCTTC
TRBJ2-7 TRBD2 TRBV9 NA CASSASPGGSYEQYF TGTGCCAGCAGCGCAAGTCCGGGGGGCTCCTACGAGCAGTACTTC
TRBJ1-1 NA TRBV30 NA CAWSVRGGTEAFF TGTGCCTGGAGTGTACGAGGCGGCACTGAAGCTTTCTTT
TRBJ1-1 NA TRBV10-1 NA CATKADTEAFF TGCGCCACCAAGGCGGACACTGAAGCTTTCTTT
TRBJ1-6 NA TRBV7-3 NA CASSLYSGAPLHF TGTGCCAGCAGCCTCTATAGCGGGGCACCCCTCCACTTT
TRBJ2-3 NA TRBV4-3 once CASSQESIHTQYF TGCGCCAGCAGCCAAGAATCAATTCATACGCAGTATTTT
TRBJ1-1 NA TRBV7-9 NA CASSKPGAEAFF TGTGCCAGCAGCAAACCGGGTGCCGAAGCTTTCTTT
TRBJ1-1 TRBD1 TRBV6-1 NA CASSDTGTGFLNTEAFF TGTGCCAGCAGTGACACCGGGACAGGGTTCTTGAACACTGAAGCTTTCTTT
TRBJ2-5 TRBD2 TRBV6-1 NA CASSDSGGAFRETQYF TGTGCCAGCAGTGATAGCGGGGGGGCCTTCAGAGAGACCCAGTACTTC
TRBJ2-3 NA TRBV21-1 once CASSKASGGPQYF TGTGCCAGCAGCAAAGCGAGCGGGGGCCCTCAGTATTTT
TRBJ1-1 TRBD1 TRBV13 NA CASSLGGQAAEAFF TGTGCCAGCAGCTTAGGAGGACAGGCGGCTGAAGCTTTCTTT
TRBJ2-7 TRBD1 TRBV7-9 NA CASSLQGQGSGEQYF TGTGCCAGCAGCTTACAGGGACAGGGAAGTGGCGAGCAGTACTTC
TRBJ1-6 TRBD1 TRBV27 NA CASSRRQGTYNSPLHF TGTGCCAGCAGCCGAAGACAGGGCACCTATAATTCACCCCTCCACTTT